This entry features one T cell receptor (beta chain) sequence. This specimen comes from a study of blood T cell repertoires in COVID-19. Overall study context: COVID-19 samples collected from the United States, Italy and Spain covered acute and convalescent phases. Sample material is recorded as cDNA or gDNA derived from T cells, B-cell-depleted T cells, or PBMCs.

How the authors handled the data: From reference gene primer amplification, estimates of nucleated cell counts were derived. Sequencing used immunoSEQ multiplex PCR; TCRdb keeps in-frame clones, though not all of them. The V and J calls and clone size were taken over from that table, and D and trimming were inferred from the DNA. The sample comprises under 95,000 clones, 87% of which are singletons, and almost 5.5% rests with the top ten. Trimming took 4 bases from V and 3 from J, leaving 10 bases between them. CDR3 length: 13 amino acids. The V and J genes are TRBV12-3 or TRBV12-4 and TRBJ2-7; D is perhaps TRBD1 (6 bases). The sequence derives from a man between 60 and 70 years old with acute or convalescent COVID-19. The source material was peripheral blood. For the CDR3, the DNA is TGTGCCAGCAGTTGGGGGACAAGCTACGAGCAGTACTTC. Its translation is CASSWGTSYEQYF.